The rows below give T cell receptor beta chains drawn from one sample of a study of shared clonotypes between healthy human individuals. Some clones are missing from TCRdb's copy, which holds only in-frame ones; the method was immunoSEQ multiplex PCR. The table lists a few million clones, 85% to 95% of them singletons. Material for sequencing was naive CD4+ T cells sorted from blood. These receptors came from a man between 18 and 29 years old in good health. Both conserved end residues are part of each CDR3. Each record gives: D gene, J gene, V gene, CDR3 protein. D genes are given only for firm matches.

D: -; J: TRBJ1-1; V: TRBV7-2; CDR3: CASRPSTEAFF
D: -; J: TRBJ2-2; V: TRBV27; CDR3: CASRPQGYTGELFF
D: TRBD2; J: TRBJ2-2; V: TRBV6-1; CDR3: CASRGTSGNTGELFF
D: -; J: TRBJ2-1; V: TRBV6-6; CDR3: CASTQTGYNEQFF
D: TRBD1; J: TRBJ1-2; V: TRBV5-1; CDR3: CASSVGQSGYTF
D: TRBD1; J: TRBJ1-1; V: TRBV7-3; CDR3: CASSLTGTGGGTEAFF
D: -; J: TRBJ1-3; V: TRBV30; CDR3: CAWTLERNTIYF
D: -; J: TRBJ2-7; V: TRBV1; CDR3: CTSSQFSGGPYEQYF
D: -; J: TRBJ2-7; V: TRBV29-1; CDR3: CSVQVRTSYEQYF
D: -; J: TRBJ1-6; V: TRBV21-1; CDR3: CASSKPYNSPLHF
D: TRBD1; J: TRBJ1-3; V: TRBV6-5; CDR3: CASNRDRASNTIYF
D: -; J: TRBJ2-5; V: TRBV5-4; CDR3: CASTQAGGYQETQYF
D: -; J: TRBJ1-5; V: TRBV19; CDR3: CASSIPKPQHF
D: -; J: TRBJ2-2; V: TRBV7-2; CDR3: CASSLRQANTGELFF
D: -; J: TRBJ2-1; V: TRBV11-3; CDR3: CASSLRLYNEQFF
D: -; J: TRBJ2-2; V: TRBV30; CDR3: CAWSANSRGELFF
D: TRBD1; J: TRBJ2-1; V: TRBV5-1; CDR3: CASSSGQGGNEQFF
D: -; J: TRBJ2-3; V: TRBV10-3; CDR3: CAISGDRTDTQYF
D: TRBD1; J: TRBJ2-1; V: TRBV5-1; CDR3: CASSLGTGGNYEQFF
D: -; J: TRBJ2-7; V: TRBV6-1; CDR3: CASSEPLYEQYF
D: -; J: TRBJ1-2; V: TRBV5-5; CDR3: CASSEDGTYGYTF
D: -; J: TRBJ2-7; V: TRBV10-3; CDR3: CAISESREREQYF
D: -; J: TRBJ1-1; V: TRBV5-1; CDR3: CASSLGSSNTEAFF
D: TRBD1; J: TRBJ2-6; V: TRBV18; CDR3: CASSPPGQISTSGANVLTF
D: -; J: TRBJ2-2; V: TRBV10-3; CDR3: CAISAPLSTGELFF
D: -; J: TRBJ2-7; V: TRBV6-1; CDR3: CASSSSDGRSYEQYF
D: TRBD1; J: TRBJ1-6; V: TRBV15; CDR3: CATSRVTDRALHF
D: -; J: TRBJ2-2; V: TRBV7-9; CDR3: CASSLVGGHTGELFF
D: TRBD2; J: TRBJ2-3; V: TRBV11-2; CDR3: CASSKRGLAGVLDTQYF
D: -; J: TRBJ2-3; V: TRBV30; CDR3: CAWSVRGRITDTQYF
D: -; J: TRBJ1-4; V: TRBV6-5; CDR3: CASSPPGAGEKLFF
D: -; J: TRBJ1-2; V: TRBV9; CDR3: CASSARGGLHGYTF
D: TRBD2; J: TRBJ2-3; V: TRBV5-1; CDR3: CASSLDLAGGTDTQYF
D: -; J: TRBJ2-7; V: TRBV5-1; CDR3: CASSLDRAYEQYF
D: TRBD1; J: TRBJ2-2; V: TRBV4-3; CDR3: CASSQGTGVTGELFF
D: -; J: TRBJ2-7; V: TRBV30; CDR3: CAWSELDYEQYF
D: -; J: TRBJ1-4; V: TRBV5-1; CDR3: CASSLEGGAANEKLFF
D: TRBD2; J: TRBJ2-1; V: TRBV5-6; CDR3: CASSFLSGSFNEQFF
D: -; J: TRBJ1-6; V: TRBV4-1; CDR3: CASSQSSSSYNSPLHF
D: -; J: TRBJ2-7; V: TRBV7-2; CDR3: CASSLVLRGNSYEQYF
D: -; J: TRBJ2-7; V: TRBV11-3; CDR3: CASSPGLGGGQYF
D: TRBD2; J: TRBJ2-1; V: TRBV6-1; CDR3: CASSATSGPVGEQFF
D: -; J: TRBJ1-6; V: TRBV30; CDR3: CAWSVLSALHF
D: -; J: TRBJ2-7; V: TRBV5-4; CDR3: CASSLPSSREQYF
D: TRBD2; J: TRBJ2-1; V: TRBV18; CDR3: CASSPPVGLAGGLQNEQFF
D: -; J: TRBJ2-1; V: TRBV6-5; CDR3: CASSRPSLYNEQFF
D: TRBD2; J: TRBJ2-2; V: TRBV10-3; CDR3: CAISAPGGNTGELFF
D: -; J: -; V: TRBV30; CDR3: CAWSVRSGAYEQYF
D: TRBD2; J: TRBJ2-7; V: TRBV5-4; CDR3: CASSLEPGLAVLEQYF
D: -; J: TRBJ2-3; V: TRBV7-9; CDR3: CASRFTMIPDTQYF
D: TRBD1; J: TRBJ2-1; V: TRBV5-1; CDR3: CASSWGTGSYNEQFF
D: TRBD1; J: TRBJ2-3; V: TRBV7-2; CDR3: CASSRGQVDTQYF
D: -; J: TRBJ1-6; V: TRBV7-2; CDR3: CASSFRQGGSPLHF
D: -; J: TRBJ2-5; V: TRBV18; CDR3: CASSKETQYF
D: TRBD1; J: TRBJ1-4; V: TRBV7-9; CDR3: CASIPGGQGREKLFF
D: -; J: TRBJ2-7; V: TRBV11-3; CDR3: CASGANSYEQYF